Listed below are T cell receptor beta chains from one sample, sequenced in a study of blood T cell repertoires in COVID-19. The method was immunoSEQ multiplex PCR; TCRdb's version includes in-frame clones alone and lacks a portion of them. The repertoire has tens of thousands of clones, about 80% of them found once; the top ten carry 25% to 30%. The sequenced sample consisted of peripheral blood. The receptor source for this set is a human donor in a cohort sampled during active COVID-19. Each CDR3 is given with its conserved first and last residue. A D gene is named only where the DNA matches it firmly. Size values are once, few and many counts, or a class for expanded clones, and some rows have none.

abundance | j_gene | d_gene | v_gene | CDR3aa | CDR3nt
NA | TRBJ2-7 | NA | TRBV7-6 | CASSPNSRANIYEQYF | TGTGCCAGCAGCCCCAACTCGCGGGCTAATATTTACGAGCAGTACTTC
NA | TRBJ2-2 | TRBD2 | TRBV2 | CASSARTSGGANTGELFF | TGTGCCAGCAGTGCTCGGACTAGCGGGGGGGCGAACACCGGGGAGCTGTTTTTT
once | TRBJ1-2 | NA | TRBV24-1 | CATNTSYTF | TGTGCCACAAACACAAGCTACACCTTC
NA | TRBJ2-2 | NA | TRBV13 | CASSFGTGELFF | TGTGCCAGCAGCTTCGGCACCGGGGAGCTGTTTTTT
NA | TRBJ2-4 | TRBD1 | TRBV11-2 | CASSLGGQARPSIQYF | TGTGCCAGCAGCTTAGGAGGACAGGCAAGGCCCAGCATTCAGTACTTC
NA | TRBJ2-7 | TRBD1 | TRBV11-3 | CASSYTGGDYEQYF | TGTGCCAGCAGCTACACAGGGGGAGACTACGAGCAGTACTTC
once | TRBJ2-3 | NA | TRBV7-9 | CASTPGGGRTDTQYF | TGTGCCAGCACCCCGGGTGGGGGCCGCACAGATACGCAGTATTTT
NA | TRBJ1-2 | NA | TRBV11-2 | CASSFSVQDPGYTF | TGTGCCAGCAGCTTCAGTGTTCAGGATCCGGGCTACACCTTC
NA | TRBJ1-1 | NA | TRBV5-1 | CASSLAGQGSLLGTEAFF | TGCGCCAGCAGCTTGGCCGGGCAGGGGAGTCTCTTGGGCACTGAAGCTTTCTTT
NA | TRBJ2-4 | NA | TRBV13 | CASSSRDEVGIQYF | TGTGCCAGCAGCTCGCGGGACGAAGTAGGCATTCAGTACTTC
NA | TRBJ2-7 | NA | TRBV5-1 | CASSLTGTTWYEQYF | TGCGCCAGCAGCTTGACCGGGACAACCTGGTACGAGCAGTACTTC
NA | TRBJ2-7 | NA | TRBV5-6 | CASSFATEYLSYEQYF | TGTGCCAGCAGCTTTGCGACGGAGTACCTTTCCTACGAGCAGTACTTC
NA | TRBJ2-7 | TRBD1 | TRBV27 | CASSSADYRGAYEQYF | TGTGCCAGCAGCTCCGCCGATTACAGGGGAGCCTACGAGCAGTACTTC
NA | TRBJ1-3 | NA | TRBV7-2 | CASSLPGFSGNTIYF | TGTGCCAGCAGCTTACCAGGCTTCTCTGGAAACACCATATATTTT
NA | TRBJ2-2 | TRBD2 | TRBV5-1 | CASSPGTSGQGELFF | TGCGCCAGCAGCCCCGGGACTAGCGGTCAGGGGGAGCTGTTTTTT
NA | TRBJ2-3 | TRBD1 | TRBV29-1 | CSVDAFGQGAWNTQYF | TGCAGCGTTGATGCATTTGGACAGGGAGCTTGGAATACGCAGTATTTT
NA | TRBJ2-3 | TRBD1 | TRBV6-4 | CASSDSPGTGADTQYF | TGTGCCAGCAGTGACTCCCCCGGGACAGGGGCAGATACGCAGTATTTT
NA | TRBJ1-5 | TRBD1 | TRBV5-6 | CASSVRTGARQPQHF | TGTGCCAGCAGCGTCCGGACAGGGGCTAGGCAGCCCCAGCATTTT
NA | TRBJ1-2 | NA | TRBV27 | CASSLSGSHYGYTF | TGTGCCAGCAGTTTAAGCGGCAGCCACTATGGCTACACCTTC
NA | TRBJ2-1 | TRBD1 | TRBV24-1 | CATSGQGDSTYNEQFF | TGTGCCACCTCTGGACAGGGGGACTCAACCTACAATGAGCAGTTCTTC
NA | TRBJ2-6 | NA | TRBV4-3 | CASSQDPLRGRIGGANVLTF | TGCGCCAGCAGCCAAGATCCCCTGCGGGGGCGTATAGGCGGGGCCAACGTCCTGACTTTC
NA | TRBJ1-4 | TRBD1 | TRBV4-2 | CASSQENRGSEKLFF | TGTGCCAGCAGCCAAGAGAACAGGGGAAGTGAAAAACTGTTTTTT
once | TRBJ1-2 | NA | TRBV4-2 | CASSQDQGRVYGYTF | TGTGCCAGCAGCCAGGATCAGGGGCGCGTCTATGGCTACACCTTC
few | TRBJ1-2 | TRBD1 | TRBV6-2/TRBV6-3 | CASSSLQSGTDPYGYTF | TGTGCCAGCAGCTCTTTGCAGTCCGGGACAGATCCTTATGGCTACACCTTC
NA | TRBJ1-5 | TRBD1 | TRBV4-3 | CASSQDLDGTGFKPQHF | TGCGCCAGCAGCCAAGATCTCGACGGGACAGGGTTCAAGCCCCAGCATTTT
few | TRBJ2-7 | NA | TRBV6-5 | CAIPSPPDCEQYF | TGTGCCATTCCCAGTCCCCCGGACTGCGAGCAGTACTTC
NA | TRBJ2-5 | NA | TRBV11-2 | CASSPPRLGWQETQYF | TGTGCCAGCAGCCCGCCCCGACTGGGTTGGCAAGAGACCCAGTACTTC
NA | TRBJ1-6 | NA | TRBV5-1 | CASSPGGIDNSPLHF | TGCGCCAGCAGCCCCGGGGGGATTGATAATTCACCCCTCCACTTT
NA | TRBJ1-2 | NA | TRBV7-2 | CASSLGGRSKGYTF | TGTGCCAGCAGCTTAGGGGGCAGGTCTAAGGGCTACACCTTC
NA | TRBJ1-2 | NA | TRBV15 | CATSISYGEGYTF | TGTGCCACCAGCATATCCTATGGGGAGGGCTACACCTTC
NA | TRBJ1-5 | NA | TRBV2 | CASSDSGAYNQPQHF | TGTGCCAGCAGTGATAGCGGGGCTTACAATCAGCCCCAGCATTTT
NA | TRBJ1-2 | NA | TRBV5-1 | CASSVTGLFNYGYTF | TGCGCCAGCAGCGTGACGGGACTGTTTAACTATGGCTACACCTTC
NA | TRBJ2-7 | NA | TRBV28 | CASSFPTENYEQYF | TGTGCCAGCAGTTTCCCGACAGAAAACTACGAGCAGTACTTC